The entry that follows covers one TCR beta chain sequence. The sample comes from a study of blood T cell repertoires in COVID-19. In the study overall: Whether acute or convalescent, the COVID-19 samples came from the United States, Italy and Spain.

V gave up 5 bases and J gave up 3 bases; unmatched junction bases: 5. Germline V gene data show CDR1 as SGHNT and CDR2 as YENEEA. The CDR3 consists of 14 residues. Data came from immunoSEQ multiplex PCR; TCRdb stores just in-frame clones and leaves some out. Among tens of thousands of clones listed, around 92% were seen once. The TCR originated in a human donor in a cohort sampled during active COVID-19. The sample consisted of peripheral blood. The V call is TRBV11-3, the J call TRBJ2-7; 9 nucleotides align to TRBD1. The CDR3 spells CASSLRDRDYEQYF. DNA for the CDR3: TGTGCCAGCAGCCTGCGGGACAGGGACTACGAGCAGTACTTC.